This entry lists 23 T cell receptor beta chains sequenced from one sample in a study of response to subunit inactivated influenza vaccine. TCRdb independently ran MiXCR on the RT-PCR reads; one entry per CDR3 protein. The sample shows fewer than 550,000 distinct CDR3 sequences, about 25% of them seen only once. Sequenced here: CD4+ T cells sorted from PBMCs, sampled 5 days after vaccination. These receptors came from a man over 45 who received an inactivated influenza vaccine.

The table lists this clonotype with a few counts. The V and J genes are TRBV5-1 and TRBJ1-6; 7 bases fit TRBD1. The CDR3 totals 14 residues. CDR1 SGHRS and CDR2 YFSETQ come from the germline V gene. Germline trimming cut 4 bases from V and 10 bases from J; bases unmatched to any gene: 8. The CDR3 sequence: CASSLGQSRSPLHF. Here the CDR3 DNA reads TGCGCCAGCAGCCTGGGACAGTCGAGATCACCCCTCCACTTT.

Here the CDR3 reads CASSPPRGRPTFYEQYF. The CDR3 nucleotides are TGTGCCAGCAGCCCGCCCAGGGGGCGGCCAACCTTCTACGAGCAGTACTTC. This chain uses TRBV11-2 with TRBJ2-7; 8 nucleotides match TRBD1. J was trimmed by 3 bases and V by 5 bases; bases with no gene match: 15. The CDR3 contains 17 residues. The germline gives CDR1 SGHAT, CDR2 FQNNGV.

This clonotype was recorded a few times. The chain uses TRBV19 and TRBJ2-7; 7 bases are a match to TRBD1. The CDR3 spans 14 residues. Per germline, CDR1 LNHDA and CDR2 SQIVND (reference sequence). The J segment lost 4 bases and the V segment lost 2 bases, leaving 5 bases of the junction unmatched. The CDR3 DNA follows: TGTGCCAGTAGTATACGACAGGGCGGATACGAGCAGTACTTC. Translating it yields CASSIRQGGYEQYF.

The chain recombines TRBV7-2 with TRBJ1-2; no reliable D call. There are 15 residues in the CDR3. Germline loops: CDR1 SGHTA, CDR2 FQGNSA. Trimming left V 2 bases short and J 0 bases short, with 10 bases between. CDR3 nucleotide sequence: TGTGCCAGCAGCTTAATGAGCAGCACTAACTATGGCTACACCTTC. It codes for CASSLMSSTNYGYTF.

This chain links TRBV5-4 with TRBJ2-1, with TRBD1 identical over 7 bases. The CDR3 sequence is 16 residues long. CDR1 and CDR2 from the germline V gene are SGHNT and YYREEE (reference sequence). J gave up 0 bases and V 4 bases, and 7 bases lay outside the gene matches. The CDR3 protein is CASSTMDRSSYNEQFF. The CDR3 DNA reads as TGTGCCAGCAGCACAATGGACAGGAGCTCCTACAATGAGCAGTTCTTC.

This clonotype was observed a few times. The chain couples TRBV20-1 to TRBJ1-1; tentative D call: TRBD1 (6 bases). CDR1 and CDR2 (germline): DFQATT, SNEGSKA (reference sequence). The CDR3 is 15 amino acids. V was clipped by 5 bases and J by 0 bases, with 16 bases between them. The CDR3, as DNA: TGCAGTGCTCGCACAGGGCCGAGGTTGAACACTGAAGCTTTCTTT. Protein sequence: CSARTGPRLNTEAFF.

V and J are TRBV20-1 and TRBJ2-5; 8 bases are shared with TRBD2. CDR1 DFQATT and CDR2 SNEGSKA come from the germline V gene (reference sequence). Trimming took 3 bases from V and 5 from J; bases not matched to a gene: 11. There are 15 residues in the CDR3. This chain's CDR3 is CSARDLIAGTETQYF. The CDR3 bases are TGCAGTGCTAGGGACCTTATAGCGGGGACTGAGACCCAGTACTTC.

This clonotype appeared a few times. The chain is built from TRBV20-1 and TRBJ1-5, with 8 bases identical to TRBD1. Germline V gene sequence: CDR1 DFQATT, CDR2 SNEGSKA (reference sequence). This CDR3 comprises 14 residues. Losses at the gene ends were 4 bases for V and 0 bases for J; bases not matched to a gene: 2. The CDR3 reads CSATGGTSNQPQHF. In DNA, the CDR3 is TGCAGTGCTACAGGGGGCACTAGCAATCAGCCCCAGCATTTT.

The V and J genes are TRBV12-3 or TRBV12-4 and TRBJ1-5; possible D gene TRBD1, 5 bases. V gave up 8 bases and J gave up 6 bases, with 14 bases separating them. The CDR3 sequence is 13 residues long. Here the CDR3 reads CASERWGGQPQHF. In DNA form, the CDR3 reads TGTGCCAGCGAACGGTGGGGGGGTCAGCCCCAGCATTTT.

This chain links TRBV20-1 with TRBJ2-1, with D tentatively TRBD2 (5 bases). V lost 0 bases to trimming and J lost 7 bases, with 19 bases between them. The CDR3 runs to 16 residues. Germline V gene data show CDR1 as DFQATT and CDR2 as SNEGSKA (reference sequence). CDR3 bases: TGCAGTGCTAGAGACACGAGGGCCCCCTATGGGAATGAGCAGTTCTTC. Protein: CSARDTRAPYGNEQFF.

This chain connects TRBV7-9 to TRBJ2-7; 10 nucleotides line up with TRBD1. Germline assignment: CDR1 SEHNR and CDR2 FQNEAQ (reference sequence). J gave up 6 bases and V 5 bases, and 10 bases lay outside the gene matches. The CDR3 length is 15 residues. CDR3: CASSLGGTGAFEQYF. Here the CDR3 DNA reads TGTGCCAGCAGCCTCGGGGGGACAGGGGCATTCGAGCAGTACTTC.

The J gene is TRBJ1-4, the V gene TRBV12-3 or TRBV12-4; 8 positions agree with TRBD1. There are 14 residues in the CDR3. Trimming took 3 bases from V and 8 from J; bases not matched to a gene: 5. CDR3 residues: CASSFGQGYEKLFF. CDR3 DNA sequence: TGTGCCAGCAGTTTTGGACAGGGTTACGAAAAACTGTTTTTT.

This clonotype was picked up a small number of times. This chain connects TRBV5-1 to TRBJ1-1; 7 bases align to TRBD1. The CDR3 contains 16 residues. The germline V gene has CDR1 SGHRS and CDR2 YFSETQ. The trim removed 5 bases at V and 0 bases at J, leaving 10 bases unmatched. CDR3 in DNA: TGCGCCAGCAGAGTGTCGGGACAGAGCCTGAACACTGAAGCTTTCTTT. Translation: CASRVSGQSLNTEAFF.

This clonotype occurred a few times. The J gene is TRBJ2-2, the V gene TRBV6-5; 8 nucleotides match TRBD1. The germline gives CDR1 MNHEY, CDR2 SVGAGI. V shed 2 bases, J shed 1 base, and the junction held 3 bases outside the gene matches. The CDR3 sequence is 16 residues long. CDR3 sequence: CASSYAGTGNTGELFF. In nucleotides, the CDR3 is TGTGCCAGCAGTTACGCGGGGACAGGGAACACCGGGGAGCTGTTTTTT.

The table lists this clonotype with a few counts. The CDR3 region has the DNA TGTGCCAGCAGCTTAGTTGTCTCAGGGAACACTGAAGCTTTCTTT. Translating it yields CASSLVVSGNTEAFF. This chain joins TRBV7-2 and TRBJ1-1; D call uncertain. Trimming shortened V by 1 base and J by 1 base, and 10 bases separated the two germline ends. The length of the CDR3 is 15 residues. Germline-derived CDR1 and CDR2 are SGHTA and FQGNSA.

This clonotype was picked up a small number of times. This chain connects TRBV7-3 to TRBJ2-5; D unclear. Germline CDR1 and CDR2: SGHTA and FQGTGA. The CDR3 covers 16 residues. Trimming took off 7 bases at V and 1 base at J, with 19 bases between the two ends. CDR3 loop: CASKSARPKPQETQYF. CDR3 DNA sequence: TGTGCCAGCAAATCTGCCAGACCAAAACCCCAAGAGACCCAGTACTTC.

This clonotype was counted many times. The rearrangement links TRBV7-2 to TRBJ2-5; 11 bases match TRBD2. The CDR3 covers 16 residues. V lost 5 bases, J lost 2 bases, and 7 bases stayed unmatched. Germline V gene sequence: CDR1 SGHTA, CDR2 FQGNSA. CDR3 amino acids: CASSPRGLADQETQYF. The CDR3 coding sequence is TGTGCCAGCAGCCCCCGGGGACTAGCGGATCAAGAGACCCAGTACTTC.

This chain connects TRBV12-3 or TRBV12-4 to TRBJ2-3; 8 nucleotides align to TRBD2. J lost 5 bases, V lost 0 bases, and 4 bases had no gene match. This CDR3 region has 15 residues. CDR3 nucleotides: TGTGCCAGCAGTTTAGCGCCCGGGGGGGGAGATACGCAGTATTTT. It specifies CASSLAPGGGDTQYF.

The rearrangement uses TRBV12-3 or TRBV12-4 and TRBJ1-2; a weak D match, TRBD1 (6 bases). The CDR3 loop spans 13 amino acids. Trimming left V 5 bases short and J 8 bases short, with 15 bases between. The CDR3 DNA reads TGTGCCAGCAGTCTACAGGGATTCAAGGGCTACACCTTC. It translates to CASSLQGFKGYTF.

In DNA form, the CDR3 reads TGCAGTGCTAGAGCGGCAGGTTTAGTCAGCAATCAGCCCCAGCATTTT. Translated, it gives CSARAAGLVSNQPQHF. The J gene is TRBJ1-5, the V gene TRBV20-1; D unresolved. The germline V gene has CDR1 DFQATT and CDR2 SNEGSKA (reference sequence). The CDR3 sequence is 16 residues long. V lost 1 base and J 1 base, leaving 14 bases between the germline ends.

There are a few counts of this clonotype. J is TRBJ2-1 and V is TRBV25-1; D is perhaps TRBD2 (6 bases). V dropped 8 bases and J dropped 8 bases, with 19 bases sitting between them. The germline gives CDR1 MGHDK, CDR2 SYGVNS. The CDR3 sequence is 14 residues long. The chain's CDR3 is CASQAGKSLYEQFF. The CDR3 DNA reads TGTGCCAGCCAGGCGGGGAAAAGTCTCTATGAGCAGTTCTTC.

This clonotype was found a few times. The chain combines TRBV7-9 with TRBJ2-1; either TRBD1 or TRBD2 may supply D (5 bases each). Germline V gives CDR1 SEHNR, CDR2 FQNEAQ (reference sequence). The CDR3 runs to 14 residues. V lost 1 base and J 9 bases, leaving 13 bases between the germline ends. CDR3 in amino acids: CASSLDGTSGEQFF. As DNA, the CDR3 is TGTGCCAGCAGCTTAGATGGGACCTCGGGTGAGCAGTTCTTC.

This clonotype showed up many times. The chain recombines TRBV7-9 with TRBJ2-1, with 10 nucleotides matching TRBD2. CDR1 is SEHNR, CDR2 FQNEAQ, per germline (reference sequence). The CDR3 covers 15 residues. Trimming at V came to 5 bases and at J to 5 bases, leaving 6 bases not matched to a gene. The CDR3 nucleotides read TGTGCCAGCAGCCCTCCTAGCGGGAGCGACAATGAGCAGTTCTTC. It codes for CASSPPSGSDNEQFF.